This paragraph covers one T cell receptor (beta chain) sequence. The data were taken from a study of blood T cell repertoires in COVID-19. Trimming removed 3 bases at V and 5 bases at J, with 11 bases between. Germline V gives CDR1 MDHEN, CDR2 SYDVKM. The CDR3 consists of 14 residues. Measured with immunoSEQ multiplex PCR; TCRdb has only the in-frame clones, and not every one. The sample records tens of thousands of clones, about 80% being singletons. V and J are TRBV28 and TRBJ1-5, with a weak D call TRBD1 (6 bases). The sample was peripheral blood. The sequence came from a man younger than 45 with COVID-19, enrolled during active disease. CDR3 nucleotides: TGTGCCAGCAGTTTGGACAGTTCGCATCAGCCCCAGCATTTT. Its translation is CASSLDSSHQPQHF.